Ten or more counts support the clone carrying this T cell receptor (beta chain). Its antigen is unidentified. Looked up from germline, CDR1 is SGHNT and CDR2 is YENEEA. V lost 3 bases to trimming and J lost 2 bases, with 15 bases between them. CDR3 length: 16 residues. Uncontrolled infections, other autoimmune diseases, pregnancy or lactation led to exclusion of patients. These data belong to a study of T cells in Graves' hyperthyroidism and ophthalmopathy. Overall study: Before treatment of any kind, peripheral blood was taken at initial diagnosis.

Broader study findings: Appearing also in blood were most of the thyroid clonotypes expanded above 0.001.

From RNA transcripts, TCR beta CDR3 regions were amplified. Initially, a first-round RT-PCR of the TCR CDR3 employed the HTBI primer set. TCRdb recomputed calls from the multiplex PCR reads with MiXCR, one row per CDR3 protein. In the table there are under 500,000 distinct CDR3 sequences, roughly 13% of which are singletons. The clonotype comes from a man between 50 and 59 years old with Graves' ophthalmopathy. The chain employs TRBV11-3 and TRBJ2-3, with D perhaps assigned TRBD1 or TRBD2 (6 bases each). The sequenced sample was blood. The CDR3 DNA sequence: TGTGCCAGCAGCTTGGGGGCTAGCGAATACACAGATACGCAGTATTTT. Its translation is CASSLGASEYTDTQYF.